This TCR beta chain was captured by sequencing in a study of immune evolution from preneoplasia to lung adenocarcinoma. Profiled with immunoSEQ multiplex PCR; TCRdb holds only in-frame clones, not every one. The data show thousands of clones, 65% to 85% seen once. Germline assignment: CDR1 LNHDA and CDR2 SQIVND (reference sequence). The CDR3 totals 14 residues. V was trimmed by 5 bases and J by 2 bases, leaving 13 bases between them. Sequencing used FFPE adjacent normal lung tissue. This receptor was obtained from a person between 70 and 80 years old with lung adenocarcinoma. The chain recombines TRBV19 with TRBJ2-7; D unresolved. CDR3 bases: TGTGCCAGTAGTCCCCGACAAACCACCTACGAGCAGTACTTC. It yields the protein CASSPRQTTYEQYF.